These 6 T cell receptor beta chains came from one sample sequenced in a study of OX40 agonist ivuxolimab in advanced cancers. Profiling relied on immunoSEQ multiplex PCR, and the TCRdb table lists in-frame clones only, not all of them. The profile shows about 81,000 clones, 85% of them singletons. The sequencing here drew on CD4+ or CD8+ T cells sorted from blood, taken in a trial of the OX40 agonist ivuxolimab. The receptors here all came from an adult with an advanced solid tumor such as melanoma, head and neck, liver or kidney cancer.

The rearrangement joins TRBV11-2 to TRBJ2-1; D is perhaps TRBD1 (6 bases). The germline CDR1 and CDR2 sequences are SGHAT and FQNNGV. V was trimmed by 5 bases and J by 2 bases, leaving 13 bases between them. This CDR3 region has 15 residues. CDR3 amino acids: CASSLGRTAYNEQFF. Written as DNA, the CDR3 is TGTGCCAGCAGCCTCGGGCGGACAGCCTACAATGAGCAGTTCTTC.

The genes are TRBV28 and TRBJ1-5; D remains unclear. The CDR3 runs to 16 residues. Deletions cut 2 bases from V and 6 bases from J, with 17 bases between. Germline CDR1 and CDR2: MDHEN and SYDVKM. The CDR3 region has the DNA TGTGCCAGCAGTTTAGGAGAGGGAGGAACGGGTCAGCCCCAGCATTTT. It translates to CASSLGEGGTGQPQHF.

DNA of the CDR3: TGTGCCAGCAGCAATATGGGGACACGAGGCGGCGATACGCAGTATTTT. Amino acids: CASSNMGTRGGDTQYF. J is TRBJ2-3 and V is TRBV7-3, with D perhaps TRBD1 (6 bases). Per germline, CDR1 SGHTA and CDR2 FQGTGA. The CDR3 loop spans 16 amino acids. The germline V and J ends were trimmed by 5 bases and 6 bases, with 21 bases remaining between them.

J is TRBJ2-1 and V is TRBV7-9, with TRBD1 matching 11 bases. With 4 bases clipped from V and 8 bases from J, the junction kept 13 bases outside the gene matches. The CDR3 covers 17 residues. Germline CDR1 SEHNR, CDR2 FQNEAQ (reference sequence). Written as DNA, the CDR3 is TGTGCCAGCAGCTCTCTCGGGACAGGGGGTCGGTATTATGAGCAGTTCTTC. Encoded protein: CASSSLGTGGRYYEQFF. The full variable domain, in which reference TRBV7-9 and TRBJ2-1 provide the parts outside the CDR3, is DTGVSQNPRHKITKRGQNVTFRCDPISEHNRLYWYRQTLGQGPEFLTYFQNEAQLEKSRLLSDRFSAERPKGSFSTLEIQRTEQGDSAMYLCASSSLGTGGRYYEQFFGPGTRLTVL.

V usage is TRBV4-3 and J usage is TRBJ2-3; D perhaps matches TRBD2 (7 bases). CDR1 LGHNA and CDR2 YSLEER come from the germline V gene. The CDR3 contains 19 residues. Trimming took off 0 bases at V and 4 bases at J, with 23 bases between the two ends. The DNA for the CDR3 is TGCGCCAGCAGCCAAGATCGATTACGAGACCTAGGGGGGGCAGATACGCAGTATTTT. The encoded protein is CASSQDRLRDLGGADTQYF.

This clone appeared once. DNA of the CDR3: TGTGCCAGCAGCCCTCAGGGGAACACTGAAGCTTTCTTT. Protein product: CASSPQGNTEAFF. V is TRBV11-3 and J is TRBJ1-1, with a tentative D call TRBD1 (5 bases). Germline CDR1 SGHNT, CDR2 YENEEA. The CDR3 is 13 amino acids. V lost 5 bases to trimming and J lost 1 base, with 8 bases between them.